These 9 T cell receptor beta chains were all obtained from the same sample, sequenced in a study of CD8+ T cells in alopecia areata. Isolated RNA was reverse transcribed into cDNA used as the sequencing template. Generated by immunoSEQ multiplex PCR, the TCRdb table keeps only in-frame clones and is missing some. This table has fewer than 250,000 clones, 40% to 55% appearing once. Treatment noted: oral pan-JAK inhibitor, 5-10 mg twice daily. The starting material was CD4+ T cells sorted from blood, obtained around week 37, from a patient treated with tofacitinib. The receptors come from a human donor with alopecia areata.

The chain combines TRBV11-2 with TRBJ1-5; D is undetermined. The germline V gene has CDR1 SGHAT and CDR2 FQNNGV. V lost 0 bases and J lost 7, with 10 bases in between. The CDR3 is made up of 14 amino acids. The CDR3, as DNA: TGTGCCAGCAGCTTAGATCGGACGGGGCAGCCCCAGCATTTT. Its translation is CASSLDRTGQPQHF.

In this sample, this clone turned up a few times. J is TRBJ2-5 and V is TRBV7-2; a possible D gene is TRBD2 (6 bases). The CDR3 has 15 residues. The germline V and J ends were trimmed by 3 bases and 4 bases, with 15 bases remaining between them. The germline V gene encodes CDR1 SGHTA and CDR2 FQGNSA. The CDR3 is CASSFPTRGRETQYF. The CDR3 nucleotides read TGTGCCAGCAGCTTCCCGACACGGGGGAGAGAGACCCAGTACTTC.

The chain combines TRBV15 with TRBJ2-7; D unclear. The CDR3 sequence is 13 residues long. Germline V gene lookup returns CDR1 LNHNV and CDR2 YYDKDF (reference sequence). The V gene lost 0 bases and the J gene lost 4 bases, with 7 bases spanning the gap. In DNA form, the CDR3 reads TGTGCCACCAGCAGAGATCAGGATTACGAGCAGTACTTC. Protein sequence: CATSRDQDYEQYF.

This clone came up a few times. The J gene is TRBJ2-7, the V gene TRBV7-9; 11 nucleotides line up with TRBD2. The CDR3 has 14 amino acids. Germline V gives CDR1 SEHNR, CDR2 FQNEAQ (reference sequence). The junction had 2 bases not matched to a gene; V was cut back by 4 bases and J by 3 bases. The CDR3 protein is CASSSTSGNYEQYF. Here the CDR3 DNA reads TGTGCCAGCAGCTCGACTAGCGGGAACTACGAGCAGTACTTC.

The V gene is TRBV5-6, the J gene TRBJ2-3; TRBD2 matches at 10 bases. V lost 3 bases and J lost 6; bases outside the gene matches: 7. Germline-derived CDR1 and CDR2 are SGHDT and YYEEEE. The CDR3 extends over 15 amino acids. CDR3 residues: CASSSLAGAADTQYF. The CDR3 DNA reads TGTGCCAGCAGCTCCCTAGCGGGAGCGGCGGATACGCAGTATTTT.

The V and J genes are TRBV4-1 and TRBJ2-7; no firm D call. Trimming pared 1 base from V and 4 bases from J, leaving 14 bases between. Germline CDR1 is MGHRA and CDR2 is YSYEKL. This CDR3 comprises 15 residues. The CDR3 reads CASSQGEGSLYEQYF. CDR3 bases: TGCGCCAGCAGCCAAGGAGAAGGTTCTCTGTACGAGCAGTACTTC.

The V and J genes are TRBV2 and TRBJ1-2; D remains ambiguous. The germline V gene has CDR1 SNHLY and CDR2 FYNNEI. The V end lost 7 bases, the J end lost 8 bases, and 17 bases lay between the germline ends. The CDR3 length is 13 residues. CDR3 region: CASKGIPSGGYTF. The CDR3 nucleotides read TGTGCCAGCAAGGGCATCCCTTCGGGGGGCTACACCTTC.

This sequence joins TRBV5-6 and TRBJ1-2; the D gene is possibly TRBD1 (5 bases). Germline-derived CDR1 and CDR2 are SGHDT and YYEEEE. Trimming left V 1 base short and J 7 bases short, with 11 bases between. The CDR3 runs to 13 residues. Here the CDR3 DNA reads TGTGCCAGCAGCTTGCTGGCTAGGGGTGGCTACACCTTC. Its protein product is CASSLLARGGYTF.

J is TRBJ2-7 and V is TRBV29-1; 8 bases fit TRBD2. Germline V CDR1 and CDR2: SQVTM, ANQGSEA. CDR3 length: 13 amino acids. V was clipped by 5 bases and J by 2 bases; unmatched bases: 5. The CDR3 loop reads CSVRIAGTYEQYF. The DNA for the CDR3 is TGCAGCGTTCGGATAGCGGGGACCTACGAGCAGTACTTC.